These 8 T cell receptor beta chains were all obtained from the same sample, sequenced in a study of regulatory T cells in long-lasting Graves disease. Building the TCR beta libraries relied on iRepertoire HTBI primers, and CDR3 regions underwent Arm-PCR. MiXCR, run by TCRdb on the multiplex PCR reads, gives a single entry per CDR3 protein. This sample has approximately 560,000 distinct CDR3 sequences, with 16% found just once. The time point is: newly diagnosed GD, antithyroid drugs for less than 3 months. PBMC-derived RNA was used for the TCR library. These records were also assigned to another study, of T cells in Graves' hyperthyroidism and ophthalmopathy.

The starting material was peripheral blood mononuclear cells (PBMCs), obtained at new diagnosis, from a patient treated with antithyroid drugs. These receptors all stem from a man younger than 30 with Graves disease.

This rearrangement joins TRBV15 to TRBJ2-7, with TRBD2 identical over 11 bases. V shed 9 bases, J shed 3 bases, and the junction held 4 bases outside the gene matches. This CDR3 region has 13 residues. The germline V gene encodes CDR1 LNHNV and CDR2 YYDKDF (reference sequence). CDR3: CATGTSGNYEQYF. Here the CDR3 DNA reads TGTGCCACGGGGACTAGCGGTAACTACGAGCAGTACTTC.

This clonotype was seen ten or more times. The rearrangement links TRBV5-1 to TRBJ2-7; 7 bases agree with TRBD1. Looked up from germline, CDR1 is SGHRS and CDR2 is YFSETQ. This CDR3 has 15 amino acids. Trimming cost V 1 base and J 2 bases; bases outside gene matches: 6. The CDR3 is CASSLYPGTAYEQYF. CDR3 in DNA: TGCGCCAGCAGCTTGTACCCCGGGACAGCCTACGAGCAGTACTTC.

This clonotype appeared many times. The CDR3 sequence is CATSDLTGADTGELFF. For the CDR3, the DNA is TGTGCCACCAGTGACCTGACAGGGGCTGACACCGGGGAGCTGTTTTTT. This rearrangement joins TRBV24-1 to TRBJ2-2; 8 bases are a match to TRBD1. This CDR3 region has 16 residues. The V gene end was trimmed by 4 bases and the J gene end by 3 bases; junction bases not matched to a gene: 6. Per the germline V gene, CDR1 is KGHDR and CDR2 is SFDVKD.

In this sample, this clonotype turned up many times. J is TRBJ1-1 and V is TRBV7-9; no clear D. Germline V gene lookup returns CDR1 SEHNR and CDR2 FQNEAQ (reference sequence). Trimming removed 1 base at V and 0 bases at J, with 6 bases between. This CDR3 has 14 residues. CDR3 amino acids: CASSLGAMNTEAFF. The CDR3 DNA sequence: TGTGCCAGCAGCTTAGGGGCGATGAACACTGAAGCTTTCTTT.

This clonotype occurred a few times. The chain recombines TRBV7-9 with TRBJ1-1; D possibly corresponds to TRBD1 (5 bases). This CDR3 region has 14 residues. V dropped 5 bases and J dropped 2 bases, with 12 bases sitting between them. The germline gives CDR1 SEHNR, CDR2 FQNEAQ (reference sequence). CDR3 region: CASSPHRDNTEAFF. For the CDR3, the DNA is TGTGCCAGCAGCCCTCATAGGGACAACACTGAAGCTTTCTTT.

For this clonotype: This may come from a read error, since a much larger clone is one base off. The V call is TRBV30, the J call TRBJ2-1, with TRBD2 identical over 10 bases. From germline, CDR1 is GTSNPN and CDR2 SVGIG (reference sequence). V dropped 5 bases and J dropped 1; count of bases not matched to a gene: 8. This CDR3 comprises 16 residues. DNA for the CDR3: TGTGCCTGGGGTAGACTAGCGGGTACTTCCTACAATGAGCAGTTCTTC. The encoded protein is CAWGRLAGTSYNEQFF.

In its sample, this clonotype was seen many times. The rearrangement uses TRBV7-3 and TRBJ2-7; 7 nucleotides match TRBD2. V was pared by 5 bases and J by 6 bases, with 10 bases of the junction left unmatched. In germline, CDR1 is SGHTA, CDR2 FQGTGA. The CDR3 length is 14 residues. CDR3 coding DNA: TGTGCCAGCAGCCCATCCCCGGGGAGGGGCGAGCAGTACTTC. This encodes CASSPSPGRGEQYF.

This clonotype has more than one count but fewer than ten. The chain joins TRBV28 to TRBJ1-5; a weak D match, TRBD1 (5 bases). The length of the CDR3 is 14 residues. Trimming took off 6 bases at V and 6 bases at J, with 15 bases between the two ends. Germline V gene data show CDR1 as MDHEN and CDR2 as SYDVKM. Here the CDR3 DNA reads TGTGCCAGCAGGGAAAACAGGATAGGTCAGCCCCAGCATTTT. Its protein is CASRENRIGQPQHF.